The 23 T cell receptor beta chains below come from one sample, sequenced in a study of blood T cell repertoires in COVID-19 (dated by TCRdb to 2018 to 2020). Preparation of the library involved the immunoSEQ multiplex PCR assay. TCRdb retrieved this table from immuneACCESS and kept in-frame rearrangements only. Not all clones are present; in checked studies, unresolved V genes account for under half, and no reason is known for the remainder. The sample table lists about 120,000 clones, about 90% of them with a count of one. Clones ranked in the top ten supply 3.5% to 4% of the sample. The material sequenced was peripheral blood. All receptors come from a woman in her sixties with COVID-19, enrolled during active disease.

The J gene is TRBJ2-1, the V gene TRBV7-9; 9 nucleotides align to TRBD1. V was clipped by 5 bases and J by 6 bases; unmatched bases: 5. The CDR3 is 14 residues long. Germline CDR1 is SEHNR and CDR2 is FQNEAQ (reference sequence). Here the CDR3 DNA reads TGTGCCAGCAGCGTCTCGACAGGGGGCAATGAGCAGTTCTTC. This gives the protein CASSVSTGGNEQFF. The entire variable domain, with the rest obtained from reference TRBV7-9 and TRBJ2-1, is as follows: DTGVSQNPRHKITKRGQNVTFRCDPISEHNRLYWYRQTLGQGPEFLTYFQNEAQLEKSRLLSDRFSAERPKGSFSTLEIQRTEQGDSAMYLCASSVSTGGNEQFFGPGTRLTVL.

The chain joins TRBV19 to TRBJ1-2, with a tentative D call TRBD1 (6 bases). CDR3 length: 16 amino acids. Deletions cut 4 bases from V and 7 bases from J, with 22 bases between. Germline V CDR1 and CDR2: LNHDA, SQIVND (reference sequence). CDR3 region: CASSTTRPPTGLGYTF. CDR3 coding DNA: TGTGCCAGTAGTACCACCCGACCACCCACAGGGCTTGGCTACACCTTC.

The chain employs TRBV7-8 and TRBJ2-3; D is ambiguous. V was pared by 5 bases and J by 5 bases, with 8 bases between. There are 12 residues in the CDR3. Germline CDR1 and CDR2: SGHVS and FQNEAQ. CDR3 bases: TGTGCCAGCAGCCTAACCAGAGATACGCAGTATTTT. Its translation: CASSLTRDTQYF.

This clone has just a few counts. The rearrangement links TRBV7-2 to TRBJ1-4, with TRBD1 matching over 7 bases. The CDR3 sequence is 17 residues long. CDR1 and CDR2 (germline): SGHTA, FQGNSA. The junction had 9 bases not matched to a gene; V was cut back by 5 bases and J by 0 bases. The CDR3, as DNA: TGTGCCAGCAGCGATAAGTGGACAGGTCCAACTAATGAAAAACTGTTTTTT. It is translated as CASSDKWTGPTNEKLFF.

The J gene is TRBJ1-3, the V gene TRBV18, with 9 bases fitting TRBD1. This CDR3 contains 16 residues. Germline lookup yields CDR1 KGHSH and CDR2 LQKENI. V lost 4 bases to trimming and J lost 1 base; unmatched junction nucleotides: 5. The chain's CDR3 is CASSLRTGASGNTIYF. DNA of the CDR3: TGTGCCAGCTCACTCCGGACAGGGGCGTCTGGAAACACCATATATTTT.

V gene TRBV7-8 combines with J gene TRBJ2-2; the match to TRBD2 covers 11 bases. The V and J ends lost 5 bases and 5 bases, in that order; junction bases with no gene match: 10. This CDR3 has 17 amino acids. The germline V gene has CDR1 SGHVS and CDR2 FQNEAQ. The CDR3: CASSPRGSGGVTGELFF. The CDR3 coding sequence is TGTGCCAGCAGCCCCCGGGGTAGCGGGGGGGTAACCGGGGAGCTGTTTTTT.

There are a few counts of this clone. The J gene is TRBJ1-6, the V gene TRBV11-2; the D gene is possibly TRBD1 (6 bases). The CDR3 is 15 amino acids. Germline values: CDR1 SGHAT, CDR2 FQNNGV. Between the trimmed V and J ends, which lost 0 bases and 9 bases, there was a span of 12 bases. The CDR3 DNA reads as TGTGCCAGCAGCTTAGACCCGCGGGGGCGTTCACCCCTCCACTTT. It specifies CASSLDPRGRSPLHF.

V and J are TRBV27 and TRBJ1-2; 9 nucleotides line up with TRBD1. The CDR3 spans 16 residues. J gave up 4 bases and V 0 bases, and 6 bases lay outside the gene matches. Per the germline V gene, CDR1 is MNHEY and CDR2 is SMNVEV (reference sequence). CDR3 nucleotides: TGTGCCAGCAGTTTATCGGGCTCGACAGGGGGCTATGGCTACACCTTC. It codes for CASSLSGSTGGYGYTF.

This chain uses TRBV4-2 with TRBJ2-7; D may be TRBD1 (6 bases). The CDR3 has 16 amino acids. Trimming took 0 bases from V and 6 from J, leaving 18 bases between them. Germline V CDR1 and CDR2: LGHNA, YNFKEQ. The CDR3 coding sequence is TGTGCCAGCAGCCAAGAACAGGGATTTTCTTCTACCGAGCAGTACTTC. Its protein product is CASSQEQGFSSTEQYF.

The chain has TRBV5-1 and TRBJ1-5; D is possibly TRBD1 (5 bases). CDR3 size: 14 residues. Germline assignment: CDR1 SGHRS and CDR2 YFSETQ. The V end lost 9 bases, the J end lost 3 bases, and 16 bases lay between the germline ends. The CDR3 loop reads CATLKGQDNQPQHF. DNA of the CDR3: TGCGCCACCCTTAAGGGGCAAGACAATCAGCCCCAGCATTTT.

This chain joins TRBV6-2 or TRBV6-3 and TRBJ1-1, with D perhaps matching TRBD1 (6 bases). The V gene's germline CDR1 is MNHEY and CDR2 SVGEGT. Between the trimmed V and J ends, which lost 2 bases and 3 bases, there was a span of 19 bases. The CDR3 consists of 17 residues. CDR3 in amino acids: CASSYVRGARWDTEAFF. The CDR3 DNA reads as TGTGCCAGCAGTTACGTACGGGGGGCTCGGTGGGACACTGAAGCTTTCTTT.

The CDR3 spells CASSDKYEQYF. The CDR3 DNA is TGTGCCAGCAGTGACAAGTACGAGCAGTACTTC. This chain joins TRBV6-6 and TRBJ2-7; D call uncertain. The germline V gene has CDR1 MNHNY and CDR2 SVGAGI (reference sequence). CDR3 size: 11 residues. Deletions cut 5 bases from V and 4 bases from J, with 6 bases between.

The rearrangement uses TRBV6-2 or TRBV6-3 and TRBJ2-3; 10 bases match TRBD2. Trimming cost V 1 base and J 6 bases; bases outside gene matches: 10. CDR3 length: 17 residues. From germline, CDR1 is MNHEY and CDR2 SVGEGT. DNA for the CDR3: TGTGCCAGCAGTTACTTCATAGCGGGGGGCCAGCGGGATACGCAGTATTTT. Encoded protein: CASSYFIAGGQRDTQYF.

V is TRBV19 and J is TRBJ1-2, with 11 bases that match TRBD1. The ends lost 7 bases at V and 5 bases at J; junction bases unmatched: 9. The CDR3 runs to 15 residues. The germline V gene has CDR1 LNHDA and CDR2 SQIVND (reference sequence). The CDR3 DNA reads TGTGCCAGTAACCCCGGTGGGACAGGGGGGTATGGCTACACCTTC. This translates into CASNPGGTGGYGYTF.

V and J are TRBV7-3 and TRBJ2-7; 9 bases fit TRBD1. The CDR3 sequence is 15 residues long. The germline V gene has CDR1 SGHTA and CDR2 FQGTGA. The junction had 7 bases not matched to a gene; V was cut back by 4 bases and J by 3 bases. This CDR3 reads CASSSRGGQGYEQYF. DNA for the CDR3: TGTGCCAGCAGCTCTAGAGGGGGACAGGGCTACGAGCAGTACTTC.

The chain links TRBV11-2 to TRBJ2-2; 9 nucleotides match TRBD2. Germline-derived CDR1 and CDR2 are SGHAT and FQNNGV. The CDR3 runs to 16 residues. V lost 1 base, J lost 3 bases, and 3 bases stayed unmatched. The chain's CDR3 is CASSLGLAGYTGELFF. Written as DNA, the CDR3 is TGTGCCAGCAGCTTAGGGCTAGCGGGGTACACCGGGGAGCTGTTTTTT.

V is TRBV4-2 and J is TRBJ2-2, with 8 bases that match TRBD1. The CDR3 covers 17 residues. With V trimmed by 0 bases and J by 3 bases, 6 bases remained unmatched. CDR1 and CDR2 from the germline V gene are LGHNA and YNFKEQ. For the CDR3, the DNA is TGTGCCAGCAGCCAAGATCGCACAGGGGGTGACACCGGGGAGCTGTTTTTT. It specifies CASSQDRTGGDTGELFF.

This clone was observed a handful of times. The chain combines TRBV5-6 with TRBJ1-1; 8 nucleotides agree with TRBD1. Germline lookup yields CDR1 SGHDT and CDR2 YYEEEE. J gave up 3 bases and V 4 bases, and 5 bases lay outside the gene matches. The CDR3 is 14 amino acids. The CDR3 coding sequence is TGTGCCAGCAGCCCGACAGGGGAATACACTGAAGCTTTCTTT. Residues: CASSPTGEYTEAFF.

The chain carries TRBV6-1 and TRBJ2-1; 12 bases line up with TRBD2. V shed 6 bases, J shed 4 bases, and the junction held 7 bases outside the gene matches. Per germline, CDR1 MNHNS and CDR2 SASEGT. This CDR3 spans 16 amino acids. The CDR3 bases are TGTGCCAGCAGCGAATCCGGGACTAGCGGGTACAATGAGCAGTTCTTC. Protein: CASSESGTSGYNEQFF.

The V gene is TRBV3-1 (or the pseudogene TRBV3-2), the J gene TRBJ2-3; 9 bases align to TRBD2. Per germline, CDR1 LGHDT and CDR2 YNNKEL (reference sequence). The CDR3 loop spans 19 amino acids. The V gene end was trimmed by 1 base and the J gene end by 6 bases; junction bases not matched to a gene: 17. CDR3 loop: CASSQGSSFRLAGLDTQYF. The CDR3, as DNA: TGTGCCAGCAGCCAAGGGTCATCGTTTAGGCTAGCGGGGTTGGATACGCAGTATTTT.

V usage is TRBV10-3 and J usage is TRBJ1-2; 7 bases are shared with TRBD1. CDR1 and CDR2 (germline): ENHRY, SYGVKD. The CDR3 totals 13 residues. Germline trimming cut 7 bases from V and 8 bases from J; bases unmatched to any gene: 10. The CDR3 DNA is TGTGCCATCACCCCAGGCAGGGGGGAGGGCTACACCTTC. Translating gives CAITPGRGEGYTF.

The rearrangement joins TRBV15 to TRBJ2-3; D possibly corresponds to TRBD1 (6 bases). The CDR3 length is 14 residues. In germline, CDR1 is LNHNV, CDR2 YYDKDF (reference sequence). The ends were cut back, 8 bases at V and 2 bases at J, with 14 bases in the middle. The chain's CDR3 is CATQGMYHTDTQYF. The CDR3 region has the DNA TGTGCCACCCAGGGGATGTATCACACAGATACGCAGTATTTT. The full variable domain, its missing parts supplied by reference TRBV15 and TRBJ2-3, is DAMVIQNPRYQVTQFGKPVTLSCSQTLNHNVMYWYQQKSSQAPKLLFHYYDKDFNNEADTPDNFQSRRPNTSFCFLDIRSPGLGDTAMYLCATQGMYHTDTQYFGPGTRLTVL.

The rearrangement joins TRBV19 to TRBJ1-5; perhaps TRBD1 as D (6 bases). The CDR3 is 17 residues long. V was clipped by 3 bases and J by 2 bases, with 17 bases between them. CDR1 and CDR2 from the germline V gene are LNHDA and SQIVND (reference sequence). CDR3 loop: CASSMERDKGRNQPQHF. The CDR3 coding sequence is TGTGCCAGTAGTATGGAGAGGGACAAGGGCCGCAATCAGCCCCAGCATTTT.